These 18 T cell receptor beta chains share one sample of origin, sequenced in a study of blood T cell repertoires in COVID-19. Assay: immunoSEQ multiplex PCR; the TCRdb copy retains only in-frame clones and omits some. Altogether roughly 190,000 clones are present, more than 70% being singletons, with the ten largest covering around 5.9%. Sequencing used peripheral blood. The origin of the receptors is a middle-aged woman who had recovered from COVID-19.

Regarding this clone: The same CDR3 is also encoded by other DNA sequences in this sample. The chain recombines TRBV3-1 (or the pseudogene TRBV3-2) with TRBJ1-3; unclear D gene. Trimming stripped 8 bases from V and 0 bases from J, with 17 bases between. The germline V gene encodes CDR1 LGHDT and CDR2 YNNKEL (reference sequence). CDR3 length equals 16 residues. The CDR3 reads CASRSLRLNSGNTIYF. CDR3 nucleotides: TGTGCCAGCCGGTCCCTTCGACTTAACTCTGGAAACACCATATATTTT.

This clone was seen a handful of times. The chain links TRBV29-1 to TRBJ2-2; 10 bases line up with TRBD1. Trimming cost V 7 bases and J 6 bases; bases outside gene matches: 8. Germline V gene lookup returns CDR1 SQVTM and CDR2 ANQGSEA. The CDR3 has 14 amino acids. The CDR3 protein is CSANPGQGSGELFF. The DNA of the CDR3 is TGCAGCGCAAATCCGGGACAGGGGTCCGGGGAGCTGTTTTTT.

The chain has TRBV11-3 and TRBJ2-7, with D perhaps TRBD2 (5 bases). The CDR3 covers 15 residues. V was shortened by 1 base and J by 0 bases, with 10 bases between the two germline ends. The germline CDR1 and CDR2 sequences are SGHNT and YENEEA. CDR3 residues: CASSLGGPSSYEQYF. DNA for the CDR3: TGTGCCAGCAGCTTAGGAGGGCCCTCCTCCTACGAGCAGTACTTC.

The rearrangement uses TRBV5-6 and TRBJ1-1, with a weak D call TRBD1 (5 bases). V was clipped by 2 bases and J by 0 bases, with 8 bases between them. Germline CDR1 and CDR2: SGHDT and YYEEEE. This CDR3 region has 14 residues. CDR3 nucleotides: TGTGCCAGCAGCTTACTGGGGCTGAACACTGAAGCTTTCTTT. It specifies CASSLLGLNTEAFF.

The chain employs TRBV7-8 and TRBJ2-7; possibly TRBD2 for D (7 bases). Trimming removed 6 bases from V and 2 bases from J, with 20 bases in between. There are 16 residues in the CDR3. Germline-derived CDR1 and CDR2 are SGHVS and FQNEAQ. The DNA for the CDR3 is TGTGCCAGCAGTCCTGGGGGGGGCATGGGGACCTACGAGCAGTACTTC. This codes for CASSPGGGMGTYEQYF. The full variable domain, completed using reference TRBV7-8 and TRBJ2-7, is GAGVSQSPRYKVAKRGQDVALRCDPISGHVSLFWYQQALGQGPEFLTYFQNEAQLDKSGLPSDRFFAERPEGSVSTLKIQRTQQEDSAVYLCASSPGGGMGTYEQYFGPGTRLTVT.

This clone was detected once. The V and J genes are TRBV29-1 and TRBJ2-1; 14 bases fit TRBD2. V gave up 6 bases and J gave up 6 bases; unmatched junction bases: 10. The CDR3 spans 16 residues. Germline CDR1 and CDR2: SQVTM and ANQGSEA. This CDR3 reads CSVRPGTSGSGNEQFF. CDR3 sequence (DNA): TGCAGCGTACGTCCCGGGACTAGCGGGAGTGGCAATGAGCAGTTCTTC.

The CDR3 spells CASRPGPGQGPYNSPLHF. Written as DNA, the CDR3 is TGTGCAAGTCGCCCGGGTCCGGGACAGGGACCCTATAATTCACCCCTCCACTTT. This chain connects TRBV12-2 to TRBJ1-6; no check of the table's D call, TRBD1, against the DNA was made. TRBV12-2 is deemed a pseudogene. The CDR3 length is 18 residues.

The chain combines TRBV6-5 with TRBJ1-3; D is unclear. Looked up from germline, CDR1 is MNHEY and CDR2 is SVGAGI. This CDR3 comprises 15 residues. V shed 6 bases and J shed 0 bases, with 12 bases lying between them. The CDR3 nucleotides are TGTGCCAGCAGCTATGACTGGTACTCTGGAAACACCATATATTTT. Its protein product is CASSYDWYSGNTIYF.

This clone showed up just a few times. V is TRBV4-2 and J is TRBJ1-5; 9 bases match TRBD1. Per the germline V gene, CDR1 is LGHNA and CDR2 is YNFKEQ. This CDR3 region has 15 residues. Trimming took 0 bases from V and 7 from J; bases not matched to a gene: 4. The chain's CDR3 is CASSQDSTGGQPQHF. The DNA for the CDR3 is TGTGCCAGCAGCCAAGATTCGACAGGGGGGCAGCCCCAGCATTTT.

In nucleotides, the CDR3 is TGTGCCAGCAGTAGAAACAGGGGTATAGCCACAGATACGCAGTATTTT. It is translated as CASSRNRGIATDTQYF. The chain combines TRBV7-2 with TRBJ2-3, with TRBD1 matching over 7 bases. J gave up 2 bases and V 6 bases, and 11 bases lay outside the gene matches. The V gene's germline CDR1 is SGHTA and CDR2 FQGNSA. This CDR3 has 16 residues.

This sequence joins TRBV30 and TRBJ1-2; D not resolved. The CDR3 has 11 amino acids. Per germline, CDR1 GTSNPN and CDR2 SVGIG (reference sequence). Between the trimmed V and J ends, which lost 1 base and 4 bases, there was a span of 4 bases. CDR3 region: CAWSDSYGYTF. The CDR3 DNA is TGTGCCTGGAGTGACAGCTATGGCTACACCTTC.

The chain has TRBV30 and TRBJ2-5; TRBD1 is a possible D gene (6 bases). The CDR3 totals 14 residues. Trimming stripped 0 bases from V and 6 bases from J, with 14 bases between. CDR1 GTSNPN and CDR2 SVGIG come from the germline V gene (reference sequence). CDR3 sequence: CAWSVAGAAKTQYF. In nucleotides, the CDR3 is TGTGCCTGGAGTGTGGCAGGGGCCGCAAAGACCCAGTACTTC.

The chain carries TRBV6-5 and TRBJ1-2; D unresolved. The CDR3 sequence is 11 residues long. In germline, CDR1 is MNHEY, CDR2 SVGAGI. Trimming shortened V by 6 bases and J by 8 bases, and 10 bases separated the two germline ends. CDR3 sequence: CASSYGGGYTF. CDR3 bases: TGTGCCAGCAGCTATGGCGGGGGCTACACCTTC.

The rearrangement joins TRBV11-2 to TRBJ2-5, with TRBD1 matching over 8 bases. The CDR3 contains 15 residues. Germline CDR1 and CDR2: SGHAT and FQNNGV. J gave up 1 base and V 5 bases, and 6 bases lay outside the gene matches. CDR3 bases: TGTGCCAGCAGCCGAGGAGGACAGGGCCAAGAGACCCAGTACTTC. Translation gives CASSRGGQGQETQYF.

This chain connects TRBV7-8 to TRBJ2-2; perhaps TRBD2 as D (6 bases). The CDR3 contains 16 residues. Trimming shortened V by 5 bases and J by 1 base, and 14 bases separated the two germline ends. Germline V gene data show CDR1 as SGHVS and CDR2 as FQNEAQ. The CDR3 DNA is TGTGCCAGCAGCATAAAGCGGGTGCGGAACACCGGGGAGCTGTTTTTT. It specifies CASSIKRVRNTGELFF. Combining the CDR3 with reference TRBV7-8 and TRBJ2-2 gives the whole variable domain GAGVSQSPRYKVAKRGQDVALRCDPISGHVSLFWYQQALGQGPEFLTYFQNEAQLDKSGLPSDRFFAERPEGSVSTLKIQRTQQEDSAVYLCASSIKRVRNTGELFFGEGSRLTVL.

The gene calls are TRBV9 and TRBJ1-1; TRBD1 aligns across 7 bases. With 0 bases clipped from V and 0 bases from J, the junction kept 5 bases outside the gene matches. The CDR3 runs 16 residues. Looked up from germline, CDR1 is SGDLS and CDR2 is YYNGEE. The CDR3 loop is CASSVEGAIMNTEAFF. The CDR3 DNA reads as TGTGCCAGCAGCGTAGAGGGGGCCATAATGAACACTGAAGCTTTCTTT.

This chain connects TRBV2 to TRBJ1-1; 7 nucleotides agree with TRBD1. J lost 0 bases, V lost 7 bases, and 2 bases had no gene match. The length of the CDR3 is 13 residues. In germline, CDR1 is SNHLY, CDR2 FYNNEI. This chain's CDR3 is CASMGQLNTEAFF. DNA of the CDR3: TGTGCCAGCATGGGACAGTTGAACACTGAAGCTTTCTTT.

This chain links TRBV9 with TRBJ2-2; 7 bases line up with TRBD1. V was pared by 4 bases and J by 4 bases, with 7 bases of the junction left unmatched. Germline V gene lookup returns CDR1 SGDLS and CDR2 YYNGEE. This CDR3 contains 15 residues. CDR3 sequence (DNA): TGTGCCAGCAGCATCCGGGACAGTTCCACCGGGGAGCTGTTTTTT. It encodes CASSIRDSSTGELFF.